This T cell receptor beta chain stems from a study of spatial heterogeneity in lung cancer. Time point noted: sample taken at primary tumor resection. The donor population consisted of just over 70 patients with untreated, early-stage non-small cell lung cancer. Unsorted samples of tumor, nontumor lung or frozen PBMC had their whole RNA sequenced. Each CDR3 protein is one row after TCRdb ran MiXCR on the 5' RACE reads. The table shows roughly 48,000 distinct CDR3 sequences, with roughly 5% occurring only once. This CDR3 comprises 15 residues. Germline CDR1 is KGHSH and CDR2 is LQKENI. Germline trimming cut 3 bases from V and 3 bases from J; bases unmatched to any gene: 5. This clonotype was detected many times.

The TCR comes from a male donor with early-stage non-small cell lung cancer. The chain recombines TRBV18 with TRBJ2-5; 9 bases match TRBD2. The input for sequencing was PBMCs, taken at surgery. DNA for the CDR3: TGTGCCAGCTCACCTTTAGCGGGAGAGGAAGAGACCCAGTACTTC. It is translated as CASSPLAGEEETQYF. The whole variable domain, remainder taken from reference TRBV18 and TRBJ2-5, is NAGVMQNPRHLVRRRGQEARLRCSPMKGHSHVYWYRQLPEEGLKFMVYLQKENIIDESGMPKERFSAEFPKEGPSILRIQQVVRGDSAAYFCASSPLAGEEETQYFGPGTRLLVL.